The clone carrying this T cell receptor (beta chain) was seen a few times. Method: immunoSEQ multiplex PCR; TCRdb's copy keeps in-frame clones and lacks some. The table lists 140,000 or so clones, approximately 86% of them singletons. From germline, CDR1 is SGHAT and CDR2 FQNNGV. V lost 1 base to trimming and J lost 2 bases, with 7 bases between them. The length of the CDR3 is 14 residues. The data belong to a study of T cell responses to AZD1222 COVID-19 vaccine. This clonotype originated in an adult who received the AZD1222 COVID-19 vaccine. The J gene is TRBJ2-3, the V gene TRBV11-2; D is possibly TRBD1 (6 bases). Sequences were derived from peripheral blood, sampled 28 days after the second AZD1222 dose. CDR3 coding DNA: TGTGCCAGCAGCTTAGGGACAGACACAGATACGCAGTATTTT. It is translated as CASSLGTDTDTQYF. The full variable domain, rest sourced from reference TRBV11-2 and TRBJ2-3, is EAGVAQSPRYKIIEKRQSVAFWCNPISGHATLYWYQQILGQGPKLLIQFQNNGVVDDSQLPKDRFSAERLKGVDSTLKIQPAKLEDSAVYLCASSLGTDTDTQYFGPGTRLTVL.